This T cell receptor (beta chain) was observed in a study of T cells in Graves' hyperthyroidism and ophthalmopathy. Researchers amplified the TCR beta CDR3 regions from RNA transcripts. HTBI primers were used for first-round RT-PCR of the TCR CDR3. TCRdb re-called the multiplex PCR reads with MiXCR, one entry per CDR3 protein. The sample consists of about 500,000 distinct CDR3 sequences, about 46% of them appearing once. Between the trimmed V and J ends, which lost 7 bases and 4 bases, there was a span of 19 bases. The germline V gene encodes CDR1 SNHLY and CDR2 FYNNEI. The CDR3 runs 15 residues. Regarding this clonotype: The target antigen is unknown.

Clinical symptoms, serum thyroxine and TRAb, thyroid ultrasound and orbital computed tomography were used for the diagnoses. Study findings and constraints: Median prediction lead before ophthalmopathy onset was 5 to 7.5 months with the model. Most clonotypes that expanded in the thyroid above 0.001 also showed up in blood.

The sequence came from an adult woman with Graves' disease, either hyperthyroidism or ophthalmopathy (not recorded which). Sequencing was done on a sample of peripheral blood or thyroid tissue (not recorded which). The chain joins TRBV2 to TRBJ1-2, with a tentative D call TRBD1 (5 bases). CDR3 coding DNA: TGTGCCAGCACCGTTCTTGGAGGGGTCCCCTATGGCTACACCTTC. Translation: CASTVLGGVPYGYTF.